The 18 T cell receptor beta chains below were found in one sample sequenced in a study of T cell repertoires in cytomegalovirus infection. TCRdb redid the calling of the reads with MiXCR, one entry per CDR3 protein. The sample shows fewer than 200,000 distinct CDR3 sequences, 15% to 20% of them seen only once. Sequenced input: PBMCs. The receptors come from a human donor in good health (CMV status not recorded). Some clones in this sample may be carry-over from other donors' samples.

The chain is built from TRBV5-1 and TRBJ1-2, with TRBD1 identical over 8 bases. The germline V gene has CDR1 SGHRS and CDR2 YFSETQ. The CDR3 extends over 13 amino acids. Trimming took 4 bases from V and 3 from J; bases not matched to a gene: 2. CDR3 amino acids: CASSPQGDYGYTF. As DNA, the CDR3 is TGCGCCAGCAGCCCACAGGGGGACTATGGCTACACCTTC.

A few counts support this clonotype. The genes are TRBV19 and TRBJ1-4; no definite D call. V lost 3 bases and J 8 bases, leaving 7 bases between the germline ends. The CDR3 spans 12 residues. From germline, CDR1 is LNHDA and CDR2 SQIVND (reference sequence). The CDR3 DNA sequence: TGTGCCAGTAGTATCCCTACCGAAAAACTGTTTTTT. Its protein is CASSIPTEKLFF. Combining the CDR3 with reference TRBV19 and TRBJ1-4 gives the whole variable domain DGGITQSPKYLFRKEGQNVTLSCEQNLNHDAMYWYRQDPGQGLRLIYYSQIVNDFQKGDIAEGYSVSREKKESFPLTVTSAQKNPTAFYLCASSIPTEKLFFGSGTQLSVL.

This clonotype appeared many times. The genes are TRBV7-9 and TRBJ2-1, with D perhaps matching TRBD1 or TRBD2 (5 bases each). V was pared by 3 bases and J by 8 bases, with 17 bases between. This CDR3 is built from 15 residues. Germline CDR1 and CDR2: SEHNR and FQNEAQ (reference sequence). CDR3: CASSFTGTGFDEQFF. The CDR3 bases are TGTGCCAGCAGCTTTACCGGGACCGGGTTCGATGAGCAGTTCTTC.

The sample holds a few counts of this clonotype. This chain links TRBV24-1 with TRBJ2-1; 9 bases align to TRBD1. CDR3 length: 17 amino acids. Germline assignment: CDR1 KGHDR and CDR2 SFDVKD. Trimming at V came to 2 bases and at J to 1 base, leaving 5 bases not matched to a gene. The CDR3 region is CATSDSSGQGSYNEQFF. DNA of the CDR3: TGTGCCACCAGTGATTCATCGGGACAGGGATCCTACAATGAGCAGTTCTTC.

In this sample, this clonotype turned up a few times. This chain joins TRBV5-4 and TRBJ2-2; D is perhaps TRBD1 (7 bases). The ends were cut back, 7 bases at V and 7 bases at J, with 17 bases in the middle. CDR1 SGHNT and CDR2 YYREEE come from the germline V gene (reference sequence). This CDR3 has 14 residues. As DNA, the CDR3 is TGTGCCAGCGGGCCCAGGGGGGAGGTCGGGGAGCTGTTTTTT. Protein: CASGPRGEVGELFF.

This clonotype was recorded at least ten times. The genes are TRBV7-3 and TRBJ2-1; a possible D gene is TRBD2 (6 bases). The germline gives CDR1 SGHTA, CDR2 FQGTGA. This CDR3 has 13 residues. Deletions cut 5 bases from V and 5 bases from J, with 10 bases between. The CDR3 is CASSRGTNNEQFF. The CDR3 DNA reads as TGTGCCAGCAGCCGGGGGACCAACAATGAGCAGTTCTTC.

The chain employs TRBV20-1 and TRBJ1-2; 9 bases agree with TRBD1. The CDR3 is made up of 13 amino acids. V shed 6 bases and J 8 bases; nucleotides not matched to a gene: 10. CDR1 is DFQATT and CDR2 is SNEGSKA in the germline V gene (reference sequence). The CDR3, as DNA: TGCAGTGCAAACGAACAGGGGGCCCACGGCTACACCTTC. Its translation is CSANEQGAHGYTF.

The gene calls are TRBV7-9 and TRBJ2-5, with 9 bases fitting TRBD1. V gave up 5 bases and J gave up 3 bases; unmatched junction bases: 4. Germline V gives CDR1 SEHNR, CDR2 FQNEAQ (reference sequence). The CDR3 loop spans 14 amino acids. CDR3: CASSPTGGEETQYF. As DNA, the CDR3 is TGTGCCAGCAGCCCAACAGGGGGCGAAGAGACCCAGTACTTC.

This clonotype was seen more than once but under ten times. The CDR3 is CASSPWPDRGAEAFF. In DNA, the CDR3 is TGTGCCAGCAGCCCGTGGCCGGACAGGGGAGCTGAAGCTTTCTTT. The J gene is TRBJ1-1, the V gene TRBV7-2; 9 bases align to TRBD1. CDR1 and CDR2 from the germline V gene are SGHTA and FQGNSA. Germline trimming cut 5 bases from V and 6 bases from J; bases unmatched to any gene: 10. The CDR3 spans 15 residues.

The sample holds one count of this clonotype. The chain employs TRBV29-1 and TRBJ1-1; D possibly corresponds to TRBD1 (5 bases). The CDR3 loop spans 13 amino acids. CDR1 and CDR2 (germline): SQVTM, ANQGSEA. V was trimmed by 1 base and J by 5 bases, leaving 11 bases between them. This CDR3 is CSVEGQGGTEAFF. In DNA, the CDR3 is TGCAGCGTTGAAGGGCAGGGTGGAACTGAAGCTTTCTTT.

The chain has TRBV6-2 or TRBV6-3 and TRBJ2-7; D might be TRBD2 (6 bases). V lost 2 bases and J 2 bases, leaving 13 bases between the germline ends. This CDR3 is 15 amino acids long. CDR1 is MNHEY and CDR2 is SVGEGT in the germline V gene. The CDR3 region is CASSYQMTSTYEQYF. DNA for the CDR3: TGTGCCAGCAGTTACCAAATGACTAGTACCTACGAGCAGTACTTC.

There are a few counts of this clonotype. V and J are TRBV5-1 and TRBJ1-2, with TRBD1 identical over 7 bases. V trimming: 0 bases; J trimming: 7 bases; junction bases outside the gene matches: 9. CDR1 is SGHRS, CDR2 YFSETQ, per germline. The CDR3 has 15 amino acids. The DNA of the CDR3 is TGCGCCAGCAGCTTGGACAGGGGCGATCGGTTTGGCTACACCTTC. This gives the protein CASSLDRGDRFGYTF.

This clonotype has only a few counts. CDR3 amino acids: CASSPDPTSYEQYF. The CDR3 coding sequence is TGTGCCAGCAGTCCAGACCCAACTAGCTACGAGCAGTACTTC. The J gene is TRBJ2-7, the V gene TRBV6-6; tentative D call: TRBD2 (5 bases). The germline V and J ends were trimmed by 5 bases and 3 bases, with 14 bases remaining between them. Per the germline V gene, CDR1 is MNHNY and CDR2 is SVGAGI (reference sequence). CDR3 length: 14 residues.

This chain links TRBV14 with TRBJ2-5; 7 nucleotides agree with TRBD2. V shed 2 bases, J shed 2 bases, and the junction held 14 bases outside the gene matches. Germline loops: CDR1 SGHDN, CDR2 FVKESK. The CDR3 is made up of 18 amino acids. The CDR3 region is CASSQTRAGLRAQETQYF. CDR3 nucleotides: TGTGCCAGCAGCCAAACTCGAGCGGGACTCCGAGCTCAAGAGACCCAGTACTTC.

The table lists this clonotype with a few counts. The J gene is TRBJ2-3, the V gene TRBV10-3; no clear D gene. Germline V lookup: CDR1 ENHRY, CDR2 SYGVKD. V was cut by 8 bases and J by 0 bases, with 12 bases left in between. This CDR3 has 14 amino acids. The chain's CDR3 is CAISEQESTDTQYF. CDR3 nucleotides: TGTGCCATCTCCGAGCAGGAAAGCACAGATACGCAGTATTTT.

The chain couples TRBV20-1 to TRBJ2-1; 10 nucleotides line up with TRBD2. Unmatched junction bases numbered 5, after V lost 5 bases and J lost 1 base. Germline loops: CDR1 DFQATT, CDR2 SNEGSKA (reference sequence). CDR3 length: 15 amino acids. CDR3: CSALPGLASYNEQFF. CDR3 sequence (DNA): TGCAGTGCTCTACCGGGACTAGCGTCCTACAATGAGCAGTTCTTC.

This clonotype was found a few times. The rearrangement joins TRBV5-1 to TRBJ1-6; D is possibly TRBD1 (5 bases). In germline, CDR1 is SGHRS, CDR2 YFSETQ. This CDR3 region has 14 residues. V was shortened by 1 base and J by 6 bases, with 8 bases between the two germline ends. Here the CDR3 DNA reads TGCGCCAGCAGCTTGTCTCAGGGTAATTCACCCCTCCACTTT. Protein product: CASSLSQGNSPLHF.

The rearrangement joins TRBV7-9 to TRBJ1-1; 10 positions agree with TRBD1. The CDR3 spans 16 residues. Germline CDR1 and CDR2: SEHNR and FQNEAQ (reference sequence). Losses at the gene ends were 4 bases for V and 3 bases for J; bases not matched to a gene: 8. The chain's CDR3 is CASSSGQGLGDTEAFF. CDR3 sequence (DNA): TGTGCCAGCAGCTCGGGACAGGGGTTAGGGGACACTGAAGCTTTCTTT.